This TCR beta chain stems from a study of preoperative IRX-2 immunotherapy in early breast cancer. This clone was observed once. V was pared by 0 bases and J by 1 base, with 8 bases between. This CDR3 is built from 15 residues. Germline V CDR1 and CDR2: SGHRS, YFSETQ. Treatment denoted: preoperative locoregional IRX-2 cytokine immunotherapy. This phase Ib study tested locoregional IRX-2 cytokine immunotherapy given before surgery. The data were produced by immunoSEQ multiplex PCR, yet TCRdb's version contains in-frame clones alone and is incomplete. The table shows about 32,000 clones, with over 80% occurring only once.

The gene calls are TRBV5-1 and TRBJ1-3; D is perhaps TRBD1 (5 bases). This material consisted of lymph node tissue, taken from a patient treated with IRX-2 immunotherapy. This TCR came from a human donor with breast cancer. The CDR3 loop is CASSLVGGSGNTIYF. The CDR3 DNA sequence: TGCGCCAGCAGCTTGGTGGGGGGATCTGGAAACACCATATATTTT.